What follows is one T cell receptor beta chain and its context. Clones were read by immunoSEQ multiplex PCR, and TCRdb kept only the in-frame ones, dropping some. The repertoire holds around 180,000 clones, with 70% to 90% as singletons. Germline loops: CDR1 SGHVS, CDR2 FNYEAQ. This CDR3 contains 14 residues. V lost 2 bases to trimming and J lost 3 bases, with 10 bases between them. These data are taken from a study of control samples from healthy donors and cancer patients. The chain uses TRBV7-6 and TRBJ1-1; a weak D match, TRBD1 (5 bases). Sequenced: blood. The receptor's source is a woman in her twenties or thirties in good health. CDR3 nucleotide sequence: TGTGCCAGCAGCTTACAGGGAGGGGACACTGAAGCTTTCTTT. Translated, it gives CASSLQGGDTEAFF.